This T cell receptor (beta chain) comes out of a study of T cells expressing NK-cell markers. This CDR3 contains 17 residues. CDR1 and CDR2 (germline): LNHDA, SQIVND (reference sequence). With the 5' RACE reads reprocessed, TCRdb shows one record per CDR3 protein and no DNA. The sample has under 35,000 distinct CDR3 sequences. This clonotype originated in a woman between 18 and 69 years old in good health. The sample was blood T cells: a sorted CD56 or NKG2C T cell subset, CD4+ or CD8+ T cells, or bulk PBMC T cells (not recorded which). This chain links TRBV19 with TRBJ2-1; checking the TCRdb D call of TRBD1 is not possible without DNA. This chain's CDR3 is CASSISGQRRTYNEQFF.